The source of this T cell receptor (beta chain) is a study of cytomegalovirus exposure and HLA in healthy donors. About this clone: Other DNA sequences in this sample translate to the same CDR3.

The CDR3 consists of 12 residues. The germline CDR1 and CDR2 sequences are KGHSH and LQKENI. The V end was cut by 3 bases, the J end by 7 bases, with 9 bases between. The PCR had 60 Vbeta and 13 Jbeta primers. Clones were read by immunoSEQ multiplex PCR, and TCRdb kept only the in-frame ones, dropping some. The sample carries 110,000 to 150,000 clones, around 85% recorded once. Sequencing used PBMCs. The chain couples TRBV18 to TRBJ1-1; no firm D call. The receptor was isolated from a woman aged 45-65 years in good health and CMV-seropositive. CDR3 in DNA: TGTGCCAGCTCACCGGGCGGGGTTGAAGCTTTCTTT. This sequence encodes CASSPGGVEAFF.